Presented here are 5 T cell receptor beta chains from one specimen sequenced in a study of beta chain features in type 1 diabetes. All of the isolated RNA was reverse transcribed, so expressed TCRB transcripts were sequenced. The table came from immunoSEQ multiplex PCR; TCRdb's copy has only in-frame clones and leaves some out. The data show 860,000 or so clones, 15% to 20% seen once. Sequencing was performed on naive CD4+ T cells from blood. These receptors all stem from a young woman in good health.

This clone was observed a handful of times. The chain is built from TRBV27 and TRBJ2-1, with D perhaps being TRBD1 or TRBD2 (6 bases each). The CDR3 runs 14 residues. Germline values: CDR1 MNHEY, CDR2 SMNVEV (reference sequence). Trimming left V 6 bases short and J 8 bases short, with 17 bases between. The CDR3 reads CASRNWAGGDEQFF. Here the CDR3 DNA reads TGTGCCAGCAGAAATTGGGCCGGGGGCGATGAGCAGTTCTTC.

The gene calls are TRBV9 and TRBJ1-2, with a possible D match to TRBD1 (5 bases). This CDR3 spans 15 amino acids. The germline V gene encodes CDR1 SGDLS and CDR2 YYNGEE. V gave up 3 bases and J gave up 0 bases, with 12 bases separating them. CDR3 DNA sequence: TGTGCCAGCAGCGGGGGACCAGACGCTAACTATGGCTACACCTTC. It translates to CASSGGPDANYGYTF.

This clone was counted between two and nine times. This rearrangement joins TRBV7-2 to TRBJ1-5, with a possible D match to TRBD1 (6 bases). With 1 base removed from V and 5 bases from J, the gap between germline ends came to 9 bases. This CDR3 contains 14 residues. CDR1 and CDR2 from the germline V gene are SGHTA and FQGNSA. CDR3 in amino acids: CASSLGTVDQPQHF. CDR3 sequence (DNA): TGTGCCAGCAGCTTAGGGACAGTCGATCAGCCCCAGCATTTT.

V usage is TRBV6-6 and J usage is TRBJ1-5, with 7 bases lining up with TRBD1. Looked up from germline, CDR1 is MNHNY and CDR2 is SVGAGI (reference sequence). Germline trimming cut 5 bases from V and 6 bases from J; bases unmatched to any gene: 7. The CDR3 loop spans 14 amino acids. This CDR3 reads CASSTRTGGQPQHF. In nucleotides, the CDR3 is TGTGCCAGCAGTACTCGGACAGGCGGTCAGCCCCAGCATTTT.

This CDR3 is CASSFLLAGGPNTQYF. For the CDR3, the DNA is TGCGCCAGCAGCTTCTTACTAGCGGGAGGGCCTAATACGCAGTATTTT. The chain has TRBV5-1 and TRBJ2-3; the match to TRBD2 covers 13 bases. The junction had 7 bases not matched to a gene; V was cut back by 2 bases and J by 7 bases. The CDR3 spans 16 residues. In germline, CDR1 is SGHRS, CDR2 YFSETQ.